This paragraph covers one TCR beta chain sequence. Its antigen is unknown. Generated by immunoSEQ multiplex PCR, the TCRdb table keeps only in-frame clones and is missing some. The sample lists around 940,000 clones, approximately 76% occurring once. The data derive from a study of shared clonotypes between healthy human individuals. Study results and limitations: Non-shared clonotypes had lower generation probabilities than clonotypes shared by all four sorted-subset donors.

CDR3 length: 14 amino acids. Germline V gives CDR1 LGHNT, CDR2 FRNRAP. V gave up 5 bases and J gave up 5 bases, with 15 bases separating them. Healthy and HIV-negative, the adult donors had no recent acute infections or vaccinations. The receptor comes from a man between 18 and 29 years old in good health. V is TRBV12-5 and J is TRBJ2-5, with D unclear. Sequences were obtained from memory CD4+ T cells sorted from blood. The subset is: CD45RA-negative fraction. For the CDR3, the DNA is TGTGCTAGTGGTCCTTTCGGCCAGCTGGAGACCCAGTACTTC. Amino acids: CASGPFGQLETQYF.